Following are 4 T cell receptor beta chains from one sample sequenced in a study of a mutant IDH1 vaccine in newly diagnosed glioma. Time point given: week 11, during vaccination. A single vaccine dose contained 300 ug of mutant IDH1 20-mer peptide, and topical imiquimod was used with it. No antigen is known for these receptors. Repertoires were generated with immunoSEQ multiplex PCR, while TCRdb's copy carries only in-frame clones and drops some. The repertoire has roughly 110,000 clones, 90% of them found once; the top ten carry 0.6% to 0.7%. Source: PBMCs, taken from a glioma patient whose treatment included an IDH1 peptide vaccine. These receptors were obtained from a woman in her forties or fifties with glioma.

The chain carries TRBV9 and TRBJ2-1; D is unresolved. The CDR3 runs to 16 residues. Germline loops: CDR1 SGDLS, CDR2 YYNGEE. The V gene lost 0 bases and the J gene lost 0 bases, with 10 bases spanning the gap. The CDR3 loop reads CASSVVSISSYNEQFF. The CDR3 DNA reads TGTGCCAGCAGCGTAGTGTCCATTAGCTCCTACAATGAGCAGTTCTTC.

V usage is TRBV15 and J usage is TRBJ1-4, with D hard to call. The CDR3 has 15 residues. V was pared by 1 base and J by 6 bases, with 12 bases between. Germline lookup yields CDR1 LNHNV and CDR2 YYDKDF (reference sequence). CDR3 sequence: CATSRGPGFDEKLFF. The DNA of the CDR3 is TGTGCCACCAGCAGAGGTCCGGGGTTTGATGAAAAACTGTTTTTT.

The J gene is TRBJ1-3, the V gene TRBV9, with unresolved D. CDR1 and CDR2 from the germline V gene are SGDLS and YYNGEE. This CDR3 region has 15 residues. V was cut by 0 bases and J by 0 bases, with 7 bases left in between. CDR3 in DNA: TGTGCCAGCAGCGTAGCTGGTGCCTCTGGAAACACCATATATTTT. Protein sequence: CASSVAGASGNTIYF.

V is TRBV28 and J is TRBJ2-7; no clear D. V was shortened by 6 bases and J by 3 bases, with 12 bases between the two germline ends. CDR1 and CDR2 from the germline V gene are MDHEN and SYDVKM. This CDR3 contains 13 residues. CDR3 bases: TGTGCCAGCAGGGGTTGGGATCACTACGAGCAGTACTTC. Its translation is CASRGWDHYEQYF.